This T cell receptor (beta chain) was obtained from a study of CD8 T cells in Susac syndrome. RNA, at about 0.45 to 1 ug, was reverse transcribed with random hexamers. MiXCR, applied by TCRdb to the immunoSEQ multiplex PCR reads, yields one record per CDR3 protein. The sample holds approximately 100,000 distinct CDR3 sequences, 85% to 95% seen once. The CDR3 totals 15 residues. Germline V gene sequence: CDR1 GTSNPN, CDR2 SVGIG (reference sequence). Trimming left V 4 bases short and J 7 bases short, with 23 bases between. Sequencing of TCR beta was carried out in blood CD8+ and CD4+ T cells. Matching for age and sex applied to the controls, who were healthy donors. Negative isolation was applied to CD8+ and CD4+ T cells, and FACS enrichment was applied to TEMRA cells.

V is TRBV30 and J is TRBJ2-7; tentative D call: TRBD1 (5 bases). Sequencing used CD4+ T cells from PBMCs. The clonotype was recovered from a human donor in good health. The CDR3 DNA is TGTGCCTGGATTCGAGACAGCCTTTCCTCTACGGAGCAGTACTTC. Protein sequence: CAWIRDSLSSTEQYF.